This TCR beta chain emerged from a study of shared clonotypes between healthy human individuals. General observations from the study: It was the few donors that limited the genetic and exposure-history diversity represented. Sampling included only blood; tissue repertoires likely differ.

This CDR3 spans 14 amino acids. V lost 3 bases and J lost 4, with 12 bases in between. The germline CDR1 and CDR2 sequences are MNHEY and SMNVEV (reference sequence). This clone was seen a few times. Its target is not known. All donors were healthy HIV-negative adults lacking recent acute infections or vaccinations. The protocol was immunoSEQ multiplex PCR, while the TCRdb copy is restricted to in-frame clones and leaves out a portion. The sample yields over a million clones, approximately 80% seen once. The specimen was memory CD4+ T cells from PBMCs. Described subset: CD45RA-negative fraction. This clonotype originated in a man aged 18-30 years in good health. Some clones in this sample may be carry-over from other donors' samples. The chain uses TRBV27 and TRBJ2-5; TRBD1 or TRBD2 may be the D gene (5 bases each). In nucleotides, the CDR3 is TGTGCCAGCAGTTTTGGGGGTAGAGGAGAGACCCAGTACTTC. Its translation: CASSFGGRGETQYF.